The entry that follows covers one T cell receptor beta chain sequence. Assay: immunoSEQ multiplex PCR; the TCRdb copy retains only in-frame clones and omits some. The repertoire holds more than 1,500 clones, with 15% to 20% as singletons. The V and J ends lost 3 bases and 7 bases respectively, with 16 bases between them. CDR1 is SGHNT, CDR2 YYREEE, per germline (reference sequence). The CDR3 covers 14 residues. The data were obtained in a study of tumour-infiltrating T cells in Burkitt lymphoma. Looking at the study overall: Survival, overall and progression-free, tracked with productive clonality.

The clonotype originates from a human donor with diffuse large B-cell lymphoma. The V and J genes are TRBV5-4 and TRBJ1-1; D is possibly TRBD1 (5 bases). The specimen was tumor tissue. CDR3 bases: TGTGCCAGCAGCTCGGGGGGGGGTCGAATTGAAGCTTTCTTT. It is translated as CASSSGGGRIEAFF.